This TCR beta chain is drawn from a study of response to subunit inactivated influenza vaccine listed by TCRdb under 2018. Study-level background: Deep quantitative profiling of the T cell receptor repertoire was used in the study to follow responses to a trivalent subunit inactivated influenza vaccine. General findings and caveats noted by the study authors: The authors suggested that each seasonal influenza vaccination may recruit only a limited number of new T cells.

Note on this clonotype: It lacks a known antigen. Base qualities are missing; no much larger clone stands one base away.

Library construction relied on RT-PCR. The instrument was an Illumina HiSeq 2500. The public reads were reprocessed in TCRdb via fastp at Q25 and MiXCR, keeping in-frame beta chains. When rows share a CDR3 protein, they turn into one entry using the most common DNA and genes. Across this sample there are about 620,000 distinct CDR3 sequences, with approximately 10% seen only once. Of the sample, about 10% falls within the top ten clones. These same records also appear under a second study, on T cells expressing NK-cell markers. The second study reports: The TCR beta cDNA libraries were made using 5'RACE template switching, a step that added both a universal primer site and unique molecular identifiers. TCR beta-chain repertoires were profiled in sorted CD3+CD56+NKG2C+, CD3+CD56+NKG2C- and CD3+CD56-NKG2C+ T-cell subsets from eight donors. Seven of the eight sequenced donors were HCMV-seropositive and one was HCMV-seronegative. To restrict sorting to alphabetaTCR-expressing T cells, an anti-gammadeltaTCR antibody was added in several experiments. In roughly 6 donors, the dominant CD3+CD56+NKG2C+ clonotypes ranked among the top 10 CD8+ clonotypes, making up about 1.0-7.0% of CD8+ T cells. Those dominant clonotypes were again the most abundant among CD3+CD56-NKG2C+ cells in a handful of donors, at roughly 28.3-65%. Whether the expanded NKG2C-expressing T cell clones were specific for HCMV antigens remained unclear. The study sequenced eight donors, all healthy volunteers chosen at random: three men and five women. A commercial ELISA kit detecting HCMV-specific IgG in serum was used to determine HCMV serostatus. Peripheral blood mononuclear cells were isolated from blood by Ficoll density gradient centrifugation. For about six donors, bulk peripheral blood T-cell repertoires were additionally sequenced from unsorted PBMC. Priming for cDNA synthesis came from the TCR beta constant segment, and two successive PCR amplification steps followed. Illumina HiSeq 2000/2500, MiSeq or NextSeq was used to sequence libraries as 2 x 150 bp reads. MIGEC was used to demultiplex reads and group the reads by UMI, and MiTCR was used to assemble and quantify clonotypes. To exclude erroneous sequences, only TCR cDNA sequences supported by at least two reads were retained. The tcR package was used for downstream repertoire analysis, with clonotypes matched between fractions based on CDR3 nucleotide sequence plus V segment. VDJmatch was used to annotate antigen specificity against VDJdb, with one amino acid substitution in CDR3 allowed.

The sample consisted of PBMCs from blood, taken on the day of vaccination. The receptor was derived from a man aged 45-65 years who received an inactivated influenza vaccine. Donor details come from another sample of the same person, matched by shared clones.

The DNA sequence is given as TGTGCCAGCAGTTATAAAGGGGCCCAGTACTTC. Protein translation: CASSYKGAQYF. The chain couples TRBV28 to TRBJ2-5, with a tentative D gene TRBD1 over 5 matching bases. The germline V gene supplies CDR1 MDHEN and CDR2 SYDVKM. Including cysteine and phenylalanine, the CDR3 has 11 amino acids. Here the CDR3 DNA is all that survives: 33 bases in frame from base 1. The germline ends are 9 bases apart after V is trimmed by 4 bases and J by 9 bases.